The rows below give T cell receptor beta chains drawn from one sample of a study of cytomegalovirus exposure and HLA in healthy donors. The protocol was immunoSEQ multiplex PCR, while the TCRdb copy is restricted to in-frame clones and leaves out a portion. The sample totals over 100,000 clones. Sequenced material: PBMCs. Receptors were obtained from a middle-aged woman in good health and CMV-seropositive. CDR3s include the opening cysteine and the closing phenylalanine or tryptophan. D genes are given only for firm matches.

J | V | D | CDR3 | DNA
TRBJ2-7 | TRBV21-1 | . | CASSRGTGLYEQYF | TGTGCCAGCAGCAGAGGGACAGGGCTCTACGAGCAGTACTTC
TRBJ2-1 | TRBV27 | TRBD2 | CASSSPPRGRFYNEQFF | TGTGCCAGCAGTTCCCCTCCCCGCGGGAGATTTTACAATGAGCAGTTCTTC
TRBJ2-2 | TRBV18 | TRBD1 | CASSPSRQGLTGELFF | TGTGCCAGCTCACCCTCAAGACAGGGCCTCACCGGGGAGCTGTTTTTT
TRBJ2-7 | TRBV2 | . | CASGGGTVYEQYF | TGTGCCAGCGGGGGCGGCACAGTCTACGAGCAGTACTTC
TRBJ2-6 | TRBV29-1 | . | CSALSSGANVLTF | TGCAGCGCACTAAGCTCTGGGGCCAACGTCCTGACTTTC
TRBJ2-7 | TRBV5-5 | . | CASSLESGSHPLEQYF | TGTGCCAGCAGCTTGGAGAGCGGGTCTCATCCCCTCGAGCAGTACTTC
TRBJ1-5 | TRBV15 | TRBD1 | CATSRQTGFGQPQHF | TGTGCCACCAGCAGACAGACAGGGTTCGGTCAGCCCCAGCATTTT
TRBJ1-1 | TRBV7-3 | . | CASSIDMNTEAFF | TGTGCCAGCAGCATAGACATGAACACTGAAGCTTTCTTT
TRBJ2-2 | TRBV2 | . | CASSVHGSGAGELFF | TGTGCCAGCAGTGTTCACGGGAGCGGCGCCGGGGAGCTGTTTTTT
TRBJ2-5 | TRBV18 | . | CASSPSGQTLQETQYF | TGTGCCAGCTCACCATCCGGACAGACCCTGCAAGAGACCCAGTACTTC
TRBJ1-2 | TRBV13 | . | CASSYGWGGDYGYTF | TGTGCCAGCAGCTATGGATGGGGGGGAGACTATGGCTACACCTTC
TRBJ1-5 | TRBV11-2 | . | CASSLGASQPQHF | TGTGCCAGCAGCTTGGGGGCTTCTCAGCCCCAGCATTTT
TRBJ2-1 | TRBV25-1 | TRBD1 | CASQPIGTGLSYNEQFF | TGTGCCAGCCAGCCTATCGGGACAGGGTTATCCTACAATGAGCAGTTCTTC
TRBJ1-1 | TRBV6-4 | . | CASSSLRDTEAFF | TGTGCCAGCAGTTCCTTACGGGACACTGAAGCTTTCTTT
TRBJ2-1 | TRBV28 | TRBD2 | CASTNPGTSRYNEQFF | TGTGCCAGCACCAATCCCGGGACTAGCAGGTACAATGAGCAGTTCTTC
TRBJ2-3 | TRBV6-1 | . | CASSPSPVPDTQYF | TGTGCCAGCAGTCCTAGCCCTGTTCCAGATACGCAGTATTTT
TRBJ2-7 | TRBV18 | TRBD1 | CASSTGTASYEQYF | TGTGCCAGCTCAACCGGGACAGCATCGTACGAGCAGTACTTC
TRBJ1-1 | TRBV28 | . | CASSFRSLFQVENTEAFF | TGTGCCAGCAGTTTTAGGTCGCTATTCCAGGTTGAGAACACTGAAGCTTTCTTT
TRBJ1-3 | TRBV5-1 | . | CASSLDPPGAGNTIYF | TGCGCCAGCAGCTTGGATCCCCCGGGTGCTGGAAACACCATATATTTT
TRBJ1-2 | TRBV5-8 | TRBD1 | CASSASDRGLYGYTF | TGTGCCAGCAGCGCCTCGGACAGGGGGCTGTATGGCTACACCTTC
TRBJ2-1 | TRBV19 | . | CASSLYGSGDEQFF | TGTGCCAGTAGTCTCTACGGGAGTGGGGATGAGCAGTTCTTC
TRBJ2-7 | TRBV15 | . | CATSIGGAGTTYEQYF | TGTGCCACCAGCATTGGGGGGGCCGGGACGACCTACGAGCAGTACTTC
TRBJ2-7 | TRBV5-1 | TRBD1 | CASSLLTGSDEQYF | TGCGCCAGCAGCTTGTTGACAGGGAGTGACGAGCAGTACTTC
TRBJ2-5 | TRBV7-2 | . | CASSLGSGFEPQYF | TGTGCCAGCAGCTTAGGTTCGGGTTTTGAGCCCCAGTACTTC
TRBJ2-3 | TRBV11-2 | TRBD2 | CASRLTSGRAIADTQYF | TGTGCCAGCAGGTTGACTAGCGGGAGGGCCATTGCAGATACGCAGTATTTT
TRBJ2-1 | TRBV7-9 | TRBD1 | CASSDTNRDRAQFF | TGTGCCAGCAGCGATACCAACCGGGACAGGGCACAGTTCTTC
TRBJ2-1 | TRBV5-1 | TRBD2 | CASSGGLASYNEQFF | TGCGCCAGCAGCGGGGGACTAGCGTCCTACAATGAGCAGTTCTTC